Each of the 10 T cell receptor beta chains below was sequenced from the same sample in a study of blood T cell repertoires in COVID-19 (dated by TCRdb to between 2020 and 2021). The library relied on the immunoSEQ multiplex PCR assay. In its TCRdb copy, this immuneACCESS table keeps in-frame sequences only and misses some clones. Where compared with another copy, unresolved V genes explain less than half of these, and the others have no known cause. The table for this sample lists 400,000 to 450,000 clones; around nine tenths of them were counted only once. 0.7% to 0.85% of the sample rests with the top ten. Sequenced sample: peripheral blood. The origin of the receptors is a man aged 18-30 years with COVID-19, enrolled during active disease.

The chain combines TRBV29-1 with TRBJ1-5; maybe TRBD1 (6 bases). This CDR3 comprises 12 residues. Germline lookup yields CDR1 SQVTM and CDR2 ANQGSEA. V gave up 6 bases and J gave up 2 bases, with 8 bases separating them. The CDR3 coding sequence is TGCAGCGTACAGGGCCGCAATCAGCCCCAGCATTTT. It is translated as CSVQGRNQPQHF.

V usage is TRBV19 and J usage is TRBJ2-7, with a possible D match to TRBD1 (5 bases). This CDR3 is built from 13 residues. V was clipped by 4 bases and J by 1 base, with 8 bases between them. Germline CDR1 LNHDA, CDR2 SQIVND (reference sequence). Here the CDR3 reads CASSTGFSYEQYF. The CDR3 coding sequence is TGTGCCAGTAGTACAGGGTTTTCCTACGAGCAGTACTTC.

V usage is TRBV10-1 and J usage is TRBJ2-3; 9 bases align to TRBD1. This CDR3 contains 17 residues. Unmatched junction bases numbered 12, after V lost 7 bases and J lost 1 base. Germline V CDR1 and CDR2: WNHNN, SYGVQD (reference sequence). Here the CDR3 reads CASTTGTGIEGTDTQYF. The CDR3, as DNA: TGCGCCAGCACCACCGGGACAGGGATTGAGGGCACAGATACGCAGTATTTT.

The gene calls are TRBV2 and TRBJ1-5; D unresolved. V was cut by 2 bases and J by 7 bases, with 12 bases left in between. In germline, CDR1 is SNHLY, CDR2 FYNNEI. CDR3 size: 14 residues. The CDR3 region has the DNA TGTGCCAGCAGTGAAAGGTACAGCCAACAGCCCCAGCATTTT. Residues: CASSERYSQQPQHF. The variable domain in full, completed from reference TRBV2 and TRBJ1-5, reads EPEVTQTPSHQVTQMGQEVILRCVPISNHLYFYWYRQILGQKVEFLVSFYNNEISEKSEIFDDQFSVERPDGSNFTLKIRSTKLEDSAMYFCASSERYSQQPQHFGDGTRLSIL.

This clone was counted a single time. V gene TRBV24-1 combines with J gene TRBJ2-5, with D possibly being TRBD1 (6 bases). CDR1 and CDR2 (germline): KGHDR, SFDVKD. Trimming shortened V by 4 bases and J by 2 bases, and 13 bases separated the two germline ends. This CDR3 has 15 residues. The CDR3, as DNA: TGTGCCACCAGTGACGGCAGGGGTGCGCAAGAGACCCAGTACTTC. It specifies CATSDGRGAQETQYF.

J is TRBJ2-5 and V is TRBV9; D is ambiguous. This CDR3 is 12 amino acids long. V lost 3 bases and J 1 base, leaving 4 bases between the germline ends. The germline V gene has CDR1 SGDLS and CDR2 YYNGEE. CDR3 protein: CASSDFQETQYF. In DNA, the CDR3 is TGTGCCAGCAGCGACTTCCAAGAGACCCAGTACTTC.

This clone appeared once. The rearrangement uses TRBV7-9 and TRBJ2-7; 8 bases align to TRBD2. Trimming removed 5 bases from V and 1 base from J; junction bases left unmatched: 10. CDR3 size: 16 residues. Looked up from germline, CDR1 is SEHNR and CDR2 is FQNEAQ (reference sequence). The CDR3 DNA reads as TGTGCCAGCAGCCCTTGGATAGCGGGGAGTTCCTACGAGCAGTACTTC. It codes for CASSPWIAGSSYEQYF.

The genes are TRBV9 and TRBJ2-1, with 10 bases lining up with TRBD1. J gave up 7 bases and V 0 bases, and 19 bases lay outside the gene matches. The CDR3 consists of 20 residues. In germline, CDR1 is SGDLS, CDR2 YYNGEE. For the CDR3, the DNA is TGTGCCAGCAGCGTAGCAAGGGACAGGGGTTTAGAGCCAAGACAAAATGAGCAGTTCTTC. Amino acid sequence: CASSVARDRGLEPRQNEQFF.

The CDR3 bases are TGTGCCAGCAGCTGGGGGGAAAACGGGGAGCTGTTTTTT. Encoded protein: CASSWGENGELFF. This rearrangement joins TRBV11-2 to TRBJ2-2; D is possibly TRBD2 (6 bases). This CDR3 spans 13 amino acids. Trimming removed 4 bases at V and 7 bases at J, with 10 bases between. CDR1 and CDR2 from the germline V gene are SGHAT and FQNNGV.

The chain is built from TRBV19 and TRBJ2-7; 8 bases are a match to TRBD2. CDR1 LNHDA and CDR2 SQIVND come from the germline V gene (reference sequence). J gave up 0 bases and V 5 bases, and 9 bases lay outside the gene matches. CDR3 size: 16 residues. The CDR3 DNA reads as TGTGCCAGTAGTTCCAGGACTAGCCCAACCTCCTACGAGCAGTACTTC. Translation gives CASSSRTSPTSYEQYF.